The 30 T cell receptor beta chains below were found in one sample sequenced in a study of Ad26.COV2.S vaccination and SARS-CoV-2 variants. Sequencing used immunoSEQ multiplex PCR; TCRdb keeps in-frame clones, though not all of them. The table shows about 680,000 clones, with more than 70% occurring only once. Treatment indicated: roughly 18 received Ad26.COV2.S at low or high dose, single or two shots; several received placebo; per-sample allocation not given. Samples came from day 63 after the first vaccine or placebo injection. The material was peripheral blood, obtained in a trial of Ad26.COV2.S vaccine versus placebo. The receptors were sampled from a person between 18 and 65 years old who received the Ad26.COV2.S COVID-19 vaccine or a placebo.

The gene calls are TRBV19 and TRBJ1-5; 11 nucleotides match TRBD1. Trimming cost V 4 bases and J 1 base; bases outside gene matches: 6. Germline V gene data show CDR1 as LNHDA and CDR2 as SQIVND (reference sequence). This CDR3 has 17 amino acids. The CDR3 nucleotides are TGTGCCAGTAGTACCGGACAGGGGGCGAACAGCAATCAGCCCCAGCATTTT. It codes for CASSTGQGANSNQPQHF.

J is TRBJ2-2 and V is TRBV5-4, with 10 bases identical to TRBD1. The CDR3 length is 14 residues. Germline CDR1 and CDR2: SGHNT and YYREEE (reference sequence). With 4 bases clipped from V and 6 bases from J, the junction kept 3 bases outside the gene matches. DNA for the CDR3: TGTGCCAGCAGCGTGACAGGGGGCGCCGGGGAGCTGTTTTTT. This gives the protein CASSVTGGAGELFF.

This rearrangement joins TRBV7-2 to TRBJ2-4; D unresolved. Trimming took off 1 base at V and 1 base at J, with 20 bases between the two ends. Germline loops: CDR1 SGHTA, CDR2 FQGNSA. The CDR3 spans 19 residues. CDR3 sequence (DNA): TGTGCCAGCAGCTTAGGCGCCCCTGTCATCCAAGTGGCCAAAAACATTCAGTACTTC. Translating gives CASSLGAPVIQVAKNIQYF.

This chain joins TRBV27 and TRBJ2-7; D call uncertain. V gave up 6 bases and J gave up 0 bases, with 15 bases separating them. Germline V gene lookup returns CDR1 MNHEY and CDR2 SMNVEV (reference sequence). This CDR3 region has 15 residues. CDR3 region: CASSPAILSSYEQYF. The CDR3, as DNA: TGTGCCAGCAGCCCAGCAATCTTGTCCTCCTACGAGCAGTACTTC.

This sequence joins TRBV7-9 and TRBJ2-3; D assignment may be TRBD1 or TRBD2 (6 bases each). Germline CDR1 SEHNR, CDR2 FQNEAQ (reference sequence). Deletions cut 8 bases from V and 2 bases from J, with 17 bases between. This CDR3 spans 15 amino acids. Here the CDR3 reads CASSLVGGFTDTQYF. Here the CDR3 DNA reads TGTGCCAGCTCTTTGGTGGGGGGCTTCACAGATACGCAGTATTTT.

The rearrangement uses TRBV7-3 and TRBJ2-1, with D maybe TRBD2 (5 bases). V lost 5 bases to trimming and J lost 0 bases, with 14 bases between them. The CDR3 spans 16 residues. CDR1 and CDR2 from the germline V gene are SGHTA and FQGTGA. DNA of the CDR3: TGTGCCAGCAGCCAAGGCCCGGGATCCTCCTACAATGAGCAGTTCTTC. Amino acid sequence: CASSQGPGSSYNEQFF.

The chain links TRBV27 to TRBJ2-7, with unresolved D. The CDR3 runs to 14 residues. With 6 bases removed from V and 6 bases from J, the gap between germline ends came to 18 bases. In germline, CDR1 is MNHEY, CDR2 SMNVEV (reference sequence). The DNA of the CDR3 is TGTGCCAGCAGCATTTCCCGCCTAGGGCGCGAGCAGTACTTC. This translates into CASSISRLGREQYF.

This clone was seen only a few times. This CDR3 is CASSLATGQGVQQYF. Here the CDR3 DNA reads TGCGCCAGCAGCTTGGCCACGGGACAGGGGGTTCAGCAGTACTTC. V usage is TRBV5-1 and J usage is TRBJ2-7, with 11 bases aligning to TRBD1. The length of the CDR3 is 15 residues. Germline assignment: CDR1 SGHRS and CDR2 YFSETQ. V lost 0 bases to trimming and J lost 8 bases; unmatched junction nucleotides: 7.

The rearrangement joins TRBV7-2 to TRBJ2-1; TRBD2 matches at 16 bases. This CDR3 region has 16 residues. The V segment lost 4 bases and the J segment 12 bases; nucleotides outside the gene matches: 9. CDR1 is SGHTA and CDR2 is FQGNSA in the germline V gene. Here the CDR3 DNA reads TGTGCCAGCAGCTCCGGGACTAGCGGGAGGGCCATCGGGCAGTTCTTC. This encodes CASSSGTSGRAIGQFF.

CDR3 protein: CASSLGHGNTEAFF. The DNA of the CDR3 is TGCGCCAGCAGCTTGGGACACGGGAACACTGAAGCTTTCTTT. This chain links TRBV5-1 with TRBJ1-1; D not resolved. Trimming removed 0 bases at V and 1 base at J, with 7 bases between. This CDR3 has 14 residues. In germline, CDR1 is SGHRS, CDR2 YFSETQ.

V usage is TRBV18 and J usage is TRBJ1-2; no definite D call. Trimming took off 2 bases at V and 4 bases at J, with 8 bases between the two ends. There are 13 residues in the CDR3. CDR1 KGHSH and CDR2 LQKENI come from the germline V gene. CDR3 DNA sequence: TGTGCCAGCTCACCAGTAGAGACCTATGGCTACACCTTC. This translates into CASSPVETYGYTF.

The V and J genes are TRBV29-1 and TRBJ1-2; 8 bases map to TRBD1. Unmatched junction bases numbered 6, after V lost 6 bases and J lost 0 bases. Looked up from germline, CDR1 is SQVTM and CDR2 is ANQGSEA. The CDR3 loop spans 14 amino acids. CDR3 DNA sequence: TGCAGCGTCGGGACAGGAGGAGCTAACTATGGCTACACCTTC. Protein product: CSVGTGGANYGYTF.

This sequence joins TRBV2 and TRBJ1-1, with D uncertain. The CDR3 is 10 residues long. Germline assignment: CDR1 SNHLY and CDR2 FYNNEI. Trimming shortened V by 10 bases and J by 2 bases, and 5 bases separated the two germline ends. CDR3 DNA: TGTGCCAACCCTAACACTGAAGCTTTCTTT. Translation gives CANPNTEAFF.

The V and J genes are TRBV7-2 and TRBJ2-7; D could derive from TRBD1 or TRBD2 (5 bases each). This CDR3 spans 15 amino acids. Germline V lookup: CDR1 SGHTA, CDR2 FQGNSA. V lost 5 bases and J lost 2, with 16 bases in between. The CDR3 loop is CASSRARDQTYEQYF. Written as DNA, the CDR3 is TGTGCCAGCAGCCGGGCCCGGGACCAAACCTACGAGCAGTACTTC.

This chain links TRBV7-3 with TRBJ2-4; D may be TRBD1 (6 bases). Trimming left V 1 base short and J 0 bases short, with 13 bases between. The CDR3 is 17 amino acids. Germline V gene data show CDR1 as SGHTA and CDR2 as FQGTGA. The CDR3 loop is CASSLSRDKLAKNIQYF. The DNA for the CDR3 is TGTGCCAGCAGCTTAAGCCGGGACAAGCTAGCCAAAAACATTCAGTACTTC.

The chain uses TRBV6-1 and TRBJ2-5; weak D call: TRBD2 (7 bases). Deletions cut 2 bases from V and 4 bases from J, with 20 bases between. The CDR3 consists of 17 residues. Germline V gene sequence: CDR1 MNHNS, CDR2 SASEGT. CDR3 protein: CASSETLQGGWRETQYF. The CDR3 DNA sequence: TGTGCCAGCAGTGAAACTCTACAGGGAGGGTGGCGAGAGACCCAGTACTTC.

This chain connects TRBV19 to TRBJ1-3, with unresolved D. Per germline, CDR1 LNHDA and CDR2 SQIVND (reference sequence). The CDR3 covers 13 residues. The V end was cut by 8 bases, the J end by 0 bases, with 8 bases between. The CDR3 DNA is TGTGCCAGTGCTCCAGACTCTGGAAACACCATATATTTT. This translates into CASAPDSGNTIYF. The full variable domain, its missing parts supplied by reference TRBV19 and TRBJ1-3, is DGGITQSPKYLFRKEGQNVTLSCEQNLNHDAMYWYRQDPGQGLRLIYYSQIVNDFQKGDIAEGYSVSREKKESFPLTVTSAQKNPTAFYLCASAPDSGNTIYFGEGSWLTVV.

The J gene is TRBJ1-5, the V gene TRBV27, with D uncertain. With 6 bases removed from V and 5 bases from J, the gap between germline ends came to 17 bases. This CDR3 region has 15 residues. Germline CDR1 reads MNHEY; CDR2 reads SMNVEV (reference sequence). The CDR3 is CASSGPGGPDQPQHF. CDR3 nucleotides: TGTGCCAGCAGCGGACCCGGCGGCCCCGATCAGCCCCAGCATTTT.

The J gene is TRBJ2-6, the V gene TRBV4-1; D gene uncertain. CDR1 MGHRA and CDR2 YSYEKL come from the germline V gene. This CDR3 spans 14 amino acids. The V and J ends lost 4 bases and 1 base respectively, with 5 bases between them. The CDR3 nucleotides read TGCGCCAGCAGCCCTATTTCTGGGGCCAACGTCCTGACTTTC. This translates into CASSPISGANVLTF.

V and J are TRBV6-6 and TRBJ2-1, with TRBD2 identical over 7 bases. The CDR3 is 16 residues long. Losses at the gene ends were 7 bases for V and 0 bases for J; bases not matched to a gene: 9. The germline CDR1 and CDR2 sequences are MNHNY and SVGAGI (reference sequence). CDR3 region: CASTPSGTLSYNEQFF. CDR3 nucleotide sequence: TGTGCCAGCACCCCTAGCGGAACTCTCTCCTACAATGAGCAGTTCTTC.

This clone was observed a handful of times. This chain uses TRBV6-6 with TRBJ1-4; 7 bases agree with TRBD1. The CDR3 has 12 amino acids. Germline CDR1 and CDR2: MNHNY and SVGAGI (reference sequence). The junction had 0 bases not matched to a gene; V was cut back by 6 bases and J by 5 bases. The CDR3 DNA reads TGTGCCAGCAGACAGGGGAATGAAAAACTGTTTTTT. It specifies CASRQGNEKLFF.

CDR3 loop: CASSTQSDQPQHF. The DNA for the CDR3 is TGTGCCAGCAGCACGCAGTCGGATCAGCCCCAGCATTTT. This chain uses TRBV6-6 with TRBJ1-5; D gene ambiguous. V was trimmed by 6 bases and J by 5 bases, leaving 11 bases between them. The CDR3 totals 13 residues. The germline V gene has CDR1 MNHNY and CDR2 SVGAGI (reference sequence).

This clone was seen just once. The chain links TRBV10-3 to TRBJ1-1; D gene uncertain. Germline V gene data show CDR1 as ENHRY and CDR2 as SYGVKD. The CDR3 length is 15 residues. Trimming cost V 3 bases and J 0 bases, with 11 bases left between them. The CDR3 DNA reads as TGTGCCATCAGTGAAGTCGGCCTGGTGAACACTGAAGCTTTCTTT. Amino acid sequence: CAISEVGLVNTEAFF.

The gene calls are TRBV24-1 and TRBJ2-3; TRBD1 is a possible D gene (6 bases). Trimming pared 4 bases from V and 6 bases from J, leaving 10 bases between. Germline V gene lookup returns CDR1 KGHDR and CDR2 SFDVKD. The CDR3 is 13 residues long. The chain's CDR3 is CATSDQRGDTQYF. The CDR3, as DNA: TGTGCCACCAGTGACCAAAGGGGGGATACGCAGTATTTT.

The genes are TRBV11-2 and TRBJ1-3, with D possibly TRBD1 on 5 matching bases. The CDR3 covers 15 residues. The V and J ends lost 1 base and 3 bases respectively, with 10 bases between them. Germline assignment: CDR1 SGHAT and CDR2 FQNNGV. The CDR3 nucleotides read TGTGCCAGCAGCTTAGGACACGGGGGTGGAAACACCATATATTTT. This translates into CASSLGHGGGNTIYF. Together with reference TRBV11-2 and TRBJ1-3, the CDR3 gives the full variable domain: EAGVAQSPRYKIIEKRQSVAFWCNPISGHATLYWYQQILGQGPKLLIQFQNNGVVDDSQLPKDRFSAERLKGVDSTLKIQPAKLEDSAVYLCASSLGHGGGNTIYFGEGSWLTVV.

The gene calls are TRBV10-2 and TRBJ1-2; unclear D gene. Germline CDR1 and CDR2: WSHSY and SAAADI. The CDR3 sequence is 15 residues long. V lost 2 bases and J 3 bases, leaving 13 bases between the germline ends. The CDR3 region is CASSEIRAGYYGYTF. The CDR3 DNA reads TGCGCCAGCAGTGAGATCCGGGCGGGTTACTATGGCTACACCTTC.

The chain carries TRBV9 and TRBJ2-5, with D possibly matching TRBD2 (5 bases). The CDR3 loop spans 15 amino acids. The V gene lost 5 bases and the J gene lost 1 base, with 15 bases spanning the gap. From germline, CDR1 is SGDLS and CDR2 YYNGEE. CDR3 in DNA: TGTGCCAGCAGACCCTCCGGTGGGAGCCAAGAGACCCAGTACTTC. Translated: CASRPSGGSQETQYF.

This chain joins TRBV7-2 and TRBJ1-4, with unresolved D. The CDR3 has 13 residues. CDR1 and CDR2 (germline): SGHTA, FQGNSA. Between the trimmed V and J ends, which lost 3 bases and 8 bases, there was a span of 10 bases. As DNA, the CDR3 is TGTGCCAGCAGCTTGTTCATGGCGGAAAAACTGTTTTTT. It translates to CASSLFMAEKLFF.

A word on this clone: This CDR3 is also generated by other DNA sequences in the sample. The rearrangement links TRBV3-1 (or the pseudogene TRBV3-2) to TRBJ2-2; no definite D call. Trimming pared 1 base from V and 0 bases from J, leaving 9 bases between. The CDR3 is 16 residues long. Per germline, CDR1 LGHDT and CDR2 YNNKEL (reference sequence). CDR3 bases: TGTGCCAGCAGCCAAGTACGCCTCTCGAACACCGGGGAGCTGTTTTTT. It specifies CASSQVRLSNTGELFF.

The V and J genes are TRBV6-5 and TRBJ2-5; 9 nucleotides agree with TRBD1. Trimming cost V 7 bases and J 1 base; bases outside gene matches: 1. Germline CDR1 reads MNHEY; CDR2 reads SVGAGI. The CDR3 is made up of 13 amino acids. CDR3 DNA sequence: TGTGCCAGCAAGGGACAGGGCCAAGAGACCCAGTACTTC. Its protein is CASKGQGQETQYF.